A selection of T cell receptor beta chains follows, all from one sample in a study of cytomegalovirus exposure and HLA in healthy donors. This table comes from immunoSEQ multiplex PCR, and its TCRdb copy is limited to in-frame clones, with some not included. Of more than 130,000 clones listed, roughly 78% are singletons. Sequencing input: PBMCs. All receptors derive from a man aged 25-45 years in good health and CMV-seronegative. CDR3s include the opening cysteine and the closing phenylalanine or tryptophan. Fields, in order: V gene, D gene, clone size, J gene, CDR3 DNA, CDR3 protein. D genes are given only for firm matches. Only some rows state a clone size, as once, few, many or a class for expanded clones.

v_call: TRBV9; d_call: NA; clone_size: NA; j_call: TRBJ2-7; cdr3_nt: TGTGCCAGCAGCGTTTTGGGCCGCGAGCAGTACTTC; cdr3_aa: CASSVLGREQYF
v_call: TRBV25-1; d_call: NA; clone_size: NA; j_call: TRBJ2-3; cdr3_nt: TGTGCCAGCAGGGGGGACTCAGCCCCAGATACGCAGTATTTT; cdr3_aa: CASRGDSAPDTQYF
v_call: TRBV28; d_call: NA; clone_size: few; j_call: TRBJ2-3; cdr3_nt: TGTGCCAGCAGTTCTAGAGATACGCAGTATTTT; cdr3_aa: CASSSRDTQYF
v_call: TRBV5-6; d_call: TRBD2; clone_size: NA; j_call: TRBJ2-3; cdr3_nt: TGTGCCAGCAGCTCCAACCCAACTAGCGCGGGTACGCAGTATTTT; cdr3_aa: CASSSNPTSAGTQYF
v_call: TRBV14; d_call: NA; clone_size: NA; j_call: TRBJ1-1; cdr3_nt: TGTGCCAGCAGCCTGAGGGCGTCGGTCACTGAAGCTTTCTTT; cdr3_aa: CASSLRASVTEAFF
v_call: TRBV19; d_call: TRBD1; clone_size: NA; j_call: TRBJ1-1; cdr3_nt: TGTGCCAGTAGTATCCCCCAGGGGGGTAGGAGCAGGAACACTGAAGCTTTCTTT; cdr3_aa: CASSIPQGGRSRNTEAFF
v_call: TRBV5-4; d_call: NA; clone_size: NA; j_call: TRBJ2-6; cdr3_nt: TGTGCCAGCAGCCAAGATGGAGGTACTGGGGCCAACGTCCTGACTTTC; cdr3_aa: CASSQDGGTGANVLTF
v_call: TRBV28; d_call: NA; clone_size: few; j_call: TRBJ1-2; cdr3_nt: TGTGCCAGCAGTTTCCCGTCGGGGGGCCACTATGGCTACACCTTC; cdr3_aa: CASSFPSGGHYGYTF
v_call: TRBV13; d_call: TRBD1; clone_size: NA; j_call: TRBJ2-1; cdr3_nt: TGTGCCAGCAGCTCTCGGGACAGCCACAATGAGCAGTTCTTC; cdr3_aa: CASSSRDSHNEQFF
v_call: TRBV29-1; d_call: TRBD1; clone_size: NA; j_call: TRBJ1-1; cdr3_nt: TGCAGCGTTGGACAGGGGGACACTGAAGCTTTCTTT; cdr3_aa: CSVGQGDTEAFF
v_call: TRBV7-9; d_call: NA; clone_size: NA; j_call: TRBJ2-1; cdr3_nt: TGTGCCAGCAGCTTACATGGGACAGAGCAGTTCTTC; cdr3_aa: CASSLHGTEQFF
v_call: TRBV11-3; d_call: NA; clone_size: NA; j_call: TRBJ2-2; cdr3_nt: TGTGCCAGCAGCTTAGGGACAGCAAGGGGGGAGCTGTTTTTT; cdr3_aa: CASSLGTARGELFF
v_call: TRBV7-9; d_call: TRBD1; clone_size: once; j_call: TRBJ1-4; cdr3_nt: TGTTCCAGCAGCTTAGGGCCGACAGGGAATGAAAAACTGTTTTTT; cdr3_aa: CSSSLGPTGNEKLFF
v_call: TRBV28; d_call: NA; clone_size: few; j_call: TRBJ1-5; cdr3_nt: TGTGCCAGCAGTCAAACGGGGGACGGAAGCAATCAGCCCCAGCATTTT; cdr3_aa: CASSQTGDGSNQPQHF
v_call: TRBV7-9; d_call: NA; clone_size: NA; j_call: TRBJ1-1; cdr3_nt: TGTGCCAGCAGCTTAGGCAGGTTAATGAACACTGAAGCTTTCTTT; cdr3_aa: CASSLGRLMNTEAFF
v_call: TRBV6-1; d_call: NA; clone_size: NA; j_call: TRBJ2-1; cdr3_nt: TGTGCCAGCAGCCTTCGGAGTGAGCAGTTCTTC; cdr3_aa: CASSLRSEQFF
v_call: TRBV27; d_call: TRBD2; clone_size: few; j_call: TRBJ2-1; cdr3_nt: TGTGCCAGCAGTTTCAGTTTTACGGGGGGTGAGCAGTTCTTC; cdr3_aa: CASSFSFTGGEQFF
v_call: TRBV10-1; d_call: NA; clone_size: NA; j_call: TRBJ2-1; cdr3_nt: TGCGCCAGCAGTGAAAACACAGGGTCCTACAATGAGCAGTTCTTC; cdr3_aa: CASSENTGSYNEQFF
v_call: TRBV5-4; d_call: TRBD1; clone_size: NA; j_call: TRBJ2-5; cdr3_nt: TGTGCCAGCAGCACGGGGACAGGGGTCCGAGAGACCCAGTACTTC; cdr3_aa: CASSTGTGVRETQYF
v_call: TRBV2; d_call: TRBD1; clone_size: NA; j_call: TRBJ1-2; cdr3_nt: TGTGCCAGCCGTGTATCTAGACAGGGCTATGGCTACACCTTC; cdr3_aa: CASRVSRQGYGYTF
v_call: TRBV18; d_call: TRBD1; clone_size: NA; j_call: TRBJ2-1; cdr3_nt: TGTGCCAGCTCACAGCTTCCGGGACAGAAAAATGAGCAGTTCTTC; cdr3_aa: CASSQLPGQKNEQFF
v_call: TRBV5-1; d_call: NA; clone_size: NA; j_call: TRBJ1-1; cdr3_nt: TGCGCCAGCAGCTTGCATGGAGCAGTCGCCGGGGACACTGAAGCTTTCTTT; cdr3_aa: CASSLHGAVAGDTEAFF
v_call: TRBV27; d_call: NA; clone_size: NA; j_call: TRBJ2-6; cdr3_nt: TGTGCCAGCAGCGAAAAAGGAAACAGGGTATCTGGGGCCAACGTCCTGACTTTC; cdr3_aa: CASSEKGNRVSGANVLTF
v_call: TRBV11-2; d_call: TRBD1; clone_size: NA; j_call: TRBJ1-2; cdr3_nt: TGTGCCAGCAACCCTGGGACAGGGAATAACTATGGCTACACCTTC; cdr3_aa: CASNPGTGNNYGYTF